The 10 T cell receptor beta chains reported below all come from one sample, sequenced in a study of blood T cells in healthy people across ages. Combining a sample-barcoded 5' primer with a J-beta primer mix, a second PCR ran for about 7 to 11 cycles. In TCRdb, the 5' RACE reads were re-called with MiXCR into one record per CDR3 protein. In the table there are roughly 1,300,000 distinct CDR3 sequences, around 59% of which are singletons. Material: blood. The receptors stem from a man aged 18-30 years in good health.

This clonotype showed up just once. The chain joins TRBV18 to TRBJ2-1; 8 positions match TRBD1. This CDR3 spans 16 amino acids. The trim removed 3 bases at V and 5 bases at J, leaving 9 bases unmatched. Germline V CDR1 and CDR2: KGHSH, LQKENI. The CDR3 DNA is TGTGCCAGCTCACCTTCTCGGGACAGGCCCAACAATGAGCAGTTCTTC. It codes for CASSPSRDRPNNEQFF. The complete variable domain, with remaining parts taken from reference TRBV18 and TRBJ2-1, reads NAGVMQNPRHLVRRRGQEARLRCSPMKGHSHVYWYRQLPEEGLKFMVYLQKENIIDESGMPKERFSAEFPKEGPSILRIQQVVRGDSAAYFCASSPSRDRPNNEQFFGPGTRLTVL.

This sequence joins TRBV5-1 and TRBJ2-4, with 7 bases identical to TRBD2. Germline V CDR1 and CDR2: SGHRS, YFSETQ. The CDR3 runs 14 residues. After removal of 2 bases from V and 4 bases from J, the junction contained 3 bases not matched to a gene. This chain's CDR3 is CASSFGREKNIQYF. The DNA for the CDR3 is TGCGCCAGCAGCTTTGGGCGGGAGAAAAACATTCAGTACTTC.

V is TRBV4-1 and J is TRBJ2-5; D possibly corresponds to TRBD2 (5 bases). The end of the DNA is better explained by TRBJ2-7, so the J call may be wrong. The CDR3 has 15 residues. Germline assignment: CDR1 MGHRA and CDR2 YSYEKL. The CDR3 DNA sequence: TGCGCCAGCAGCCAAGATGAGGGTTGGAGGTACGAGCAGTACTTC. Residues: CASSQDEGWRYEQYF.

The chain has TRBV15 and TRBJ2-3; D is undetermined. This CDR3 has 16 residues. The germline CDR1 and CDR2 sequences are LNHNV and YYDKDF (reference sequence). Trimming shortened V by 0 bases and J by 6 bases, and 16 bases separated the two germline ends. The CDR3 sequence: CATSRDLFRTRDTQYF. The CDR3 DNA sequence: TGTGCCACCAGCAGAGATTTATTCAGAACGAGGGATACGCAGTATTTT.

The chain uses TRBV10-3 and TRBJ2-7; possible D gene TRBD1, 5 bases. Germline CDR1 and CDR2: ENHRY and SYGVKD. This CDR3 is built from 13 residues. Trimming removed 0 bases at V and 8 bases at J, with 11 bases between. CDR3 DNA sequence: TGTGCCATCAGTGAGTCGCAGGGCAGCCAGCAGTACTTC. Protein product: CAISESQGSQQYF.

The rearrangement joins TRBV20-1 to TRBJ2-1, with 7 bases matching TRBD2. The CDR3 extends over 14 amino acids. Germline V CDR1 and CDR2: DFQATT, SNEGSKA (reference sequence). V dropped 3 bases and J dropped 4; count of bases not matched to a gene: 6. The CDR3 DNA reads as TGCAGTGCTAGCGCGGGAGTGAGATACAATGAGCAGTTCTTC. This codes for CSASAGVRYNEQFF.

The J gene is TRBJ1-5, the V gene TRBV28; D remains ambiguous. Per germline, CDR1 MDHEN and CDR2 SYDVKM. Trimming shortened V by 2 bases and J by 3 bases, and 11 bases separated the two germline ends. CDR3 length: 15 residues. The DNA of the CDR3 is TGTGCCAGCAGTTTAATTCGACTGCCCAATCAGCCCCAGCATTTT. It is translated as CASSLIRLPNQPQHF.

The gene calls are TRBV4-2 and TRBJ2-3, with D hard to call. CDR1 is LGHNA and CDR2 is YNFKEQ in the germline V gene. The V and J ends lost 8 bases and 6 bases respectively, with 15 bases between them. This CDR3 has 13 amino acids. In DNA, the CDR3 is TGTGCCAGCCGACGAGGTATGGGGGATACGCAGTATTTT. Residues: CASRRGMGDTQYF.

The CDR3: CASSPGFGEQFF. The CDR3 region has the DNA TGTGCCAGCAGCCCAGGGTTCGGCGAGCAGTTCTTC. V is TRBV3-1 and J is TRBJ2-1; possible D gene TRBD1, 5 bases. CDR1 LGHDT and CDR2 YNNKEL come from the germline V gene (reference sequence). V was shortened by 4 bases and J by 10 bases, with 11 bases between the two germline ends. The CDR3 consists of 12 residues.

This clonotype was counted a few times. The V gene is TRBV5-1, the J gene TRBJ2-3; D gene unclear. Trimming left V 0 bases short and J 2 bases short, with 10 bases between. The CDR3 has 15 amino acids. Germline CDR1 reads SGHRS; CDR2 reads YFSETQ. The CDR3 spells CASSLGIGYTDTQYF. The CDR3, as DNA: TGCGCCAGCAGCTTGGGAATAGGATACACAGATACGCAGTATTTT.